The clone carrying this TCR beta chain was seen only once. The antigen is not known. The V end was cut by 0 bases, the J end by 6 bases, with 16 bases between. Germline values: CDR1 SGHRS, CDR2 YFSETQ. This CDR3 spans 15 amino acids. The data are from a study of shared clonotypes between healthy human individuals. Overall study context: A few men and a couple of women, aged 18 to 49, were donors.

Study-level results: Rarefaction exposed incomplete sorted-subset sequencing despite large depth.

Researchers divided each subset's genomic DNA evenly across several immunoSEQ plates. Clones were sequenced by immunoSEQ multiplex PCR, and TCRdb holds only the in-frame ones, with some missing. The repertoire consists of approximately 2,300,000 clones, with 85% to 95% occurring once and the leading ten covering around 0.35%. The source of this sequence is a man aged 18 to 35 in good health. Some clones in this sample may be carry-over from other donors' samples. Specimen: naive CD4+ T cells from PBMCs. Subset specified: CD45RA+ positively selected. V and J are TRBV5-1 and TRBJ2-7; a weak D match, TRBD2 (7 bases). CDR3 loop: CASSLGFGGGGEQYF. CDR3 DNA sequence: TGCGCCAGCAGCTTGGGTTTCGGGGGAGGGGGCGAGCAGTACTTC.